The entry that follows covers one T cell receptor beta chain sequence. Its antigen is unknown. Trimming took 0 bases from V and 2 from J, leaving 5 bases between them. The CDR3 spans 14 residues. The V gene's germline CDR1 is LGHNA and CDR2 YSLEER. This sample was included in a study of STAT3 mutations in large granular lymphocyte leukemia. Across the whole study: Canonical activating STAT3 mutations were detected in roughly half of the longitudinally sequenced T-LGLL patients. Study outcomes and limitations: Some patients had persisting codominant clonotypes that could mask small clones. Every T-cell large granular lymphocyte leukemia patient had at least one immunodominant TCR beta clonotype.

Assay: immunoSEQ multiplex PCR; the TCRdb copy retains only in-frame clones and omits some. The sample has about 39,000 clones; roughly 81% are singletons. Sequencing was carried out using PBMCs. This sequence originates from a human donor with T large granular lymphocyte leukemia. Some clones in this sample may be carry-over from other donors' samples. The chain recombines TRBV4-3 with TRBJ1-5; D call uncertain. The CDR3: CASSQDSGNQPQHF. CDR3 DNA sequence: TGCGCCAGCAGCCAAGACTCGGGCAATCAGCCCCAGCATTTT.